This T cell receptor beta chain was identified in a study of beta chain features in type 1 diabetes. Study-level results: A pattern of fewer insertions and more deletions at VDJ junctions was seen in type 1 diabetes patients. Patients with Type 1 diabetes showed moderately but significantly shorter TCRB CDR3s in all four CD4+ subsets.

V lost 3 bases and J lost 4; bases outside the gene matches: 10. The germline V gene has CDR1 SGHNT and CDR2 YYREEE (reference sequence). The CDR3 runs 16 residues. The entirety of the isolated RNA underwent reverse transcription, so expressed TCRB transcripts were sequenced. Assay: immunoSEQ multiplex PCR; the TCRdb copy retains only in-frame clones and omits some. The repertoire holds approximately 600,000 clones, with approximately 13% as singletons. Comments on this clone: The antigen is undetermined.

V and J are TRBV5-4 and TRBJ2-5, with 9 bases fitting TRBD1. This receptor was identified in a man aged 25-45 years with type 1 diabetes. Sequenced material: naive CD4+ T cells from blood. The CDR3 is CASSSQPGQGGETQYF. Written as DNA, the CDR3 is TGTGCCAGCAGCTCCCAACCGGGACAGGGAGGAGAGACCCAGTACTTC.